The 14 T cell receptor beta chains reported below all come from one sample, sequenced in a study of cytomegalovirus exposure and HLA in healthy donors. The PCR contained 60 Vbeta and 13 Jbeta primers. Only in-frame clones appear in the TCRdb table, and some are missing; sequencing was by immunoSEQ multiplex PCR. The table has about 130,000 clones, roughly 85% seen once; the top ten hold approximately 1.1%. The sample taken for sequencing was PBMCs. These receptors were obtained from a boy between 10 and 17 years old in good health and CMV-seronegative.

The chain carries TRBV10-3 and TRBJ2-3; 11 positions agree with TRBD2. The CDR3 extends over 17 amino acids. Germline V CDR1 and CDR2: ENHRY, SYGVKD. V lost 0 bases, J lost 0 bases, and 2 bases stayed unmatched. As DNA, the CDR3 is TGTGCCATCAGTGAGTCGCCTAGCGGGAGGAGCACAGATACGCAGTATTTT. It codes for CAISESPSGRSTDTQYF.

This chain joins TRBV6-1 and TRBJ2-6, with D possibly matching TRBD1 (7 bases). CDR1 and CDR2 from the germline V gene are MNHNS and SASEGT. Trimming left V 8 bases short and J 1 base short, with 9 bases between. This CDR3 spans 14 amino acids. The CDR3 DNA is TGTGCCAGCTCAGGGGGGTCTGGGGCCAACGTCCTGACTTTC. It yields the protein CASSGGSGANVLTF.

The chain joins TRBV7-8 to TRBJ1-1; D is possibly TRBD1 (5 bases). The CDR3 sequence is 16 residues long. Germline lookup yields CDR1 SGHVS and CDR2 FQNEAQ. Trimming left V 2 bases short and J 2 bases short, with 15 bases between. CDR3 sequence reads: CASSLFAAGGNTEAFF. Written as DNA, the CDR3 is TGTGCCAGCAGCTTATTCGCCGCGGGGGGAAACACTGAAGCTTTCTTT.

V usage is TRBV10-3 and J usage is TRBJ2-7; 9 bases fit TRBD2. The ends lost 0 bases at V and 6 bases at J; junction bases unmatched: 3. Germline V gene data show CDR1 as ENHRY and CDR2 as SYGVKD. There are 14 residues in the CDR3. CDR3 in DNA: TGTGCCATCAGTGAGTCAGCGGGAGGCGGCGAGCAGTACTTC. Its protein product is CAISESAGGGEQYF.

This chain joins TRBV4-1 and TRBJ1-1, with D uncertain. CDR1 is MGHRA and CDR2 is YSYEKL in the germline V gene. V lost 0 bases and J lost 1, with 9 bases in between. The CDR3 extends over 15 amino acids. CDR3 nucleotide sequence: TGCGCCAGCAGCCAAGACGGGCTAGCGAACACTGAAGCTTTCTTT. It yields the protein CASSQDGLANTEAFF.

The chain combines TRBV5-4 with TRBJ2-1, with 10 bases identical to TRBD2. V shed 0 bases, J shed 4 bases, and the junction held 1 base outside the gene matches. This CDR3 is built from 15 residues. Germline V gene data show CDR1 as SGHNT and CDR2 as YYREEE (reference sequence). The CDR3 loop is CASSLEREGYNEQFF. The CDR3 DNA reads TGTGCCAGCAGCTTGGAGCGGGAGGGTTACAATGAGCAGTTCTTC.

This clone showed up just a few times. The chain combines TRBV9 with TRBJ1-1, with D tentatively TRBD1 (5 bases). CDR3 length: 13 residues. V was trimmed by 4 bases and J by 4 bases, leaving 11 bases between them. Germline assignment: CDR1 SGDLS and CDR2 YYNGEE. The CDR3 sequence is CASSYDGGTEAFF. CDR3 in DNA: TGTGCCAGCAGCTACGACGGGGGCACTGAAGCTTTCTTT.

V usage is TRBV6-1 and J usage is TRBJ2-3; maybe TRBD1 (5 bases). Germline V lookup: CDR1 MNHNS, CDR2 SASEGT. The CDR3 has 13 residues. V was cut by 3 bases and J by 6 bases, with 10 bases left in between. DNA of the CDR3: TGTGCCAGCAGTGACAGGGTTTGGGATACGCAGTATTTT. It codes for CASSDRVWDTQYF.

This clone was counted a few times. The chain recombines TRBV6-6 with TRBJ2-7; 9 nucleotides line up with TRBD2. CDR1 is MNHNY and CDR2 is SVGAGI in the germline V gene (reference sequence). Unmatched junction bases numbered 8, after V lost 5 bases and J lost 0 bases. The CDR3 is made up of 16 amino acids. CDR3 in DNA: TGTGCCAGCAGTGCTTGGGGACTAGCTAGCTCCTACGAGCAGTACTTC. It translates to CASSAWGLASSYEQYF.

The chain recombines TRBV6-4 with TRBJ1-1; D is possibly TRBD1 (6 bases). Germline CDR1 reads MRHNA; CDR2 reads SNTAGT. The V and J ends lost 4 bases and 4 bases respectively, with 13 bases between them. CDR3 size: 14 residues. As DNA, the CDR3 is TGTGCCAGCAGTGCGGCGGGGGCTGGCACTGAAGCTTTCTTT. This codes for CASSAAGAGTEAFF.

This clone was recorded a few times. The V and J genes are TRBV7-2 and TRBJ1-3, with unresolved D. The V gene's germline CDR1 is SGHTA and CDR2 FQGNSA. Deletions cut 5 bases from V and 0 bases from J, with 8 bases between. The CDR3 spans 14 residues. CDR3 in DNA: TGTGCCAGCAGCCCCTACGGCTCTGGAAACACCATATATTTT. Translating gives CASSPYGSGNTIYF.

The chain employs TRBV10-3 and TRBJ2-7; 7 bases line up with TRBD1. Trimming took 6 bases from V and 2 from J; bases not matched to a gene: 7. The CDR3 sequence is 14 residues long. CDR1 ENHRY and CDR2 SYGVKD come from the germline V gene. The CDR3 protein is CAISPGTAAYEQYF. For the CDR3, the DNA is TGTGCCATCAGCCCCGGGACAGCCGCCTACGAGCAGTACTTC.

The rearrangement joins TRBV5-1 to TRBJ1-2, with 8 positions matching TRBD1. The V segment lost 1 base and the J segment 8 bases; nucleotides outside the gene matches: 10. This CDR3 has 15 amino acids. CDR1 is SGHRS and CDR2 is YFSETQ in the germline V gene. The CDR3 nucleotides read TGCGCCAGCAGCTTGTCTCAGACAGGGGCTGGAGGCTACACCTTC. Residues: CASSLSQTGAGGYTF.

The genes are TRBV9 and TRBJ2-7; maybe TRBD2 (6 bases). The V end was cut by 3 bases, the J end by 2 bases, with 12 bases between. Germline CDR1 reads SGDLS; CDR2 reads YYNGEE. The CDR3 runs 14 residues. CDR3 coding DNA: TGTGCCAGCAGCGCTCGGGGGACGGCCTACGAGCAGTACTTC. This encodes CASSARGTAYEQYF.